The source of this TCR beta chain is a study of T cells in localized non-small cell lung cancer. Study findings and constraints: The study sequenced only one region of the tumor. As a result, intratumor heterogeneity could not be excluded and remains possible. Across samples, adjacent lung featured a median roughly 61 of the top 100 tumor clones. Uninvolved adjacent lung showed peak T cell clonality, exceeding tumor.

With respect to this clone: The antigen is undetermined.

Some clones are missing from TCRdb's copy, which holds only in-frame ones; the method was immunoSEQ multiplex PCR. There are about 3,500 clones in the sample; around 30% occur only once, and 9.1% lies in the top ten. The TCR sequence derives from a male donor older than 55 with stage I lung adenocarcinoma. The sample was lung tumor tissue, taken before any cancer treatment.

The CDR3 DNA is TGTGCCAGCAGTCTCGGGTCCCACTATGGCTACACCTTC. This encodes CASSLGSHYGYTF. The V gene is TRBV6-8, the J gene TRBJ1-2; no firm D call. Looked up from germline, CDR1 is MNHGY and CDR2 is SAAAGT. V was trimmed by 5 bases and J by 3 bases, leaving 10 bases between them. The CDR3 totals 13 residues.